The rows below give T cell receptor beta chains drawn from one sample of a study of cytomegalovirus exposure and HLA in healthy donors. The method was immunoSEQ multiplex PCR; TCRdb's version includes in-frame clones alone and lacks a portion of them. The sample has tens of thousands of clones, about 80% seen once. Material for sequencing was PBMCs. The receptors here all came from a man younger than 40 in good health and CMV-seronegative. Each CDR3 is given with its conserved first and last residue. The order of the fields is V gene, J gene, D gene, clone size, CDR3 DNA, CDR3 protein. The D gene is left open where the match is weak. Part of the rows lack a size; the others show once, few, many or a class for expanded clones.

v_call: TRBV7-9; j_call: TRBJ2-5; d_call: TRBD2; clone_size: .; cdr3_nt: TGTGCCAGCAGCTTAGGTCTAGCGGGAGGAGGGGAGACCCAGTACTTC; cdr3_aa: CASSLGLAGGGETQYF
v_call: TRBV6-8; j_call: TRBJ1-5; d_call: .; clone_size: .; cdr3_nt: TGTGCCAGCAGTTACGGAGTCCAGGGGAGTTATCAGCCCCAGCATTTT; cdr3_aa: CASSYGVQGSYQPQHF
v_call: TRBV7-6; j_call: TRBJ1-2; d_call: TRBD1; clone_size: .; cdr3_nt: TGTGCCAGCAGCCCCGGGACAGGGAATGGCTACACCTTC; cdr3_aa: CASSPGTGNGYTF
v_call: TRBV7-8; j_call: TRBJ2-3; d_call: TRBD2; clone_size: once; cdr3_nt: TGTGCCAGCAGCTTAGAGCTGGGGGCGGGAGGAGATACGCAGTATTTT; cdr3_aa: CASSLELGAGGDTQYF
v_call: TRBV2; j_call: TRBJ1-2; d_call: TRBD1; clone_size: .; cdr3_nt: TGTGCCAGCAGCCGGGACAGGGATCACTATGGCTACACCTTC; cdr3_aa: CASSRDRDHYGYTF
v_call: TRBV6-1; j_call: TRBJ1-5; d_call: .; clone_size: .; cdr3_nt: TGTGCCAGCAGTGAAATGAGAACCCGCAATCAGCCCCAGCATTTT; cdr3_aa: CASSEMRTRNQPQHF
v_call: TRBV9; j_call: TRBJ2-1; d_call: TRBD2; clone_size: .; cdr3_nt: TGTGCCAGCAGCGTAGGACTAGCGGGGGCCGTGCGCAATGAGCAGTTCTTC; cdr3_aa: CASSVGLAGAVRNEQFF
v_call: TRBV5-6; j_call: TRBJ2-1; d_call: TRBD2; clone_size: .; cdr3_nt: TGTGCCAGCAGCTTGGCTAGCGGGAGCTTCTCCCCCCAGTTCTTC; cdr3_aa: CASSLASGSFSPQFF
v_call: TRBV7-9; j_call: TRBJ1-1; d_call: .; clone_size: .; cdr3_nt: TGTGCCAGCCCCCCGGAGGGGTACGTGGTCGATAGCACTGAAGCTTTCTTT; cdr3_aa: CASPPEGYVVDSTEAFF
v_call: TRBV11-2; j_call: TRBJ2-2; d_call: .; clone_size: .; cdr3_nt: TGTGCCAGCAGCTTAGGGACAGCGAACACCGGGGAGCTGTTTTTT; cdr3_aa: CASSLGTANTGELFF
v_call: TRBV7-9; j_call: TRBJ1-1; d_call: TRBD1; clone_size: .; cdr3_nt: TGTTCCAGCAGCTACAGGGGGACTGAAGCTTTCTTT; cdr3_aa: CSSSYRGTEAFF
v_call: TRBV7-2; j_call: TRBJ1-2; d_call: .; clone_size: .; cdr3_nt: TGTGCCAGCAGCTTAGCGGGAGGGATGAGCGGCTACACCTTC; cdr3_aa: CASSLAGGMSGYTF
v_call: TRBV4-3; j_call: TRBJ2-1; d_call: TRBD1; clone_size: .; cdr3_nt: TGCGCCAGCAGCCAAGTTAGGGACAGGAACAATGAGCAGTTCTTC; cdr3_aa: CASSQVRDRNNEQFF
v_call: TRBV10-2; j_call: TRBJ1-1; d_call: .; clone_size: .; cdr3_nt: TGCGCCAGCAGTCCAGGGGAGTGCCAAGCTTTCTTT; cdr3_aa: CASSPGECQAFF
v_call: TRBV4-3; j_call: TRBJ2-7; d_call: .; clone_size: .; cdr3_nt: TGCGCCAGCAGCCTTGGTCACCTGAGCTCCTACGAGCAGTACTTC; cdr3_aa: CASSLGHLSSYEQYF
v_call: TRBV7-2; j_call: TRBJ1-1; d_call: TRBD1; clone_size: .; cdr3_nt: TGTGCCAGCAGCTTAGTGGTCGGGACAGGGGCGGGGGACACTGAAGCTTTCTTT; cdr3_aa: CASSLVVGTGAGDTEAFF
v_call: TRBV7-2; j_call: TRBJ1-2; d_call: TRBD1; clone_size: once; cdr3_nt: TGTGCCAGCAGCTTAGGAGGGGGCCGTTACTTC; cdr3_aa: CASSLGGGRYF
v_call: TRBV5-1; j_call: TRBJ1-1; d_call: .; clone_size: few; cdr3_nt: TGCGCCAGCAGCTTAGGCGGCCAGAACACTGAAGCTTTCTTT; cdr3_aa: CASSLGGQNTEAFF
v_call: TRBV7-7; j_call: TRBJ2-3; d_call: .; clone_size: .; cdr3_nt: TGTGCTAGCAGCTTAGCCTCTGGGAGGAACACAGATACGCAGTATTTT; cdr3_aa: CASSLASGRNTDTQYF
v_call: TRBV19; j_call: TRBJ2-7; d_call: TRBD1; clone_size: .; cdr3_nt: TGTGCCAGTAGAGACAGGGGAACGTCCTACGAGCAGTACTTC; cdr3_aa: CASRDRGTSYEQYF
v_call: TRBV4-3; j_call: TRBJ2-1; d_call: TRBD2; clone_size: .; cdr3_nt: TGCGCCAGCAGCCAAGATCGGGGACTAGCGAGGGGAAATGAGCAGTTCTTC; cdr3_aa: CASSQDRGLARGNEQFF
v_call: TRBV7-2; j_call: TRBJ1-3; d_call: .; clone_size: .; cdr3_nt: TGTGCCAGCAGCGAGGGACAAAGAAACACCATATATTTT; cdr3_aa: CASSEGQRNTIYF
v_call: TRBV6-1; j_call: TRBJ2-2; d_call: TRBD1; clone_size: .; cdr3_nt: TGTGCCAGCAGAGTTTACAGGGGAAACACCGGGGAGCTGTTTTTT; cdr3_aa: CASRVYRGNTGELFF
v_call: TRBV7-9; j_call: TRBJ2-7; d_call: .; clone_size: .; cdr3_nt: TGTGCCAGCAGCCCACCGACAAGTTACGAGCAGTACTTC; cdr3_aa: CASSPPTSYEQYF
v_call: TRBV9; j_call: TRBJ2-1; d_call: .; clone_size: .; cdr3_nt: TGTGCCAGCAGCGGCACAGAAATTAATGAGCAGTTCTTC; cdr3_aa: CASSGTEINEQFF
v_call: TRBV7-9; j_call: TRBJ2-7; d_call: TRBD2; clone_size: .; cdr3_nt: TGTTCCAGCAGCACCTTAGAGGGACTAGCGGCCCCCTACGAGCAGTACTTC; cdr3_aa: CSSSTLEGLAAPYEQYF
v_call: TRBV27; j_call: TRBJ1-2; d_call: .; clone_size: .; cdr3_nt: TGTGCCAGCAGTTTATCTCTATCCAATGGCTACACCTTC; cdr3_aa: CASSLSLSNGYTF
v_call: TRBV11-2; j_call: TRBJ2-1; d_call: .; clone_size: .; cdr3_nt: TGTGCCAGCAGCTTAGACCCGGGAGCCTCCTACAATGAGCAGTTCTTC; cdr3_aa: CASSLDPGASYNEQFF
v_call: TRBV7-8; j_call: TRBJ1-2; d_call: TRBD1; clone_size: .; cdr3_nt: TGTGCCAGCAGCCCCGGGTGGGGACAGGGGGTTGGCTACACCTTC; cdr3_aa: CASSPGWGQGVGYTF
v_call: TRBV11-2; j_call: TRBJ2-2; d_call: TRBD1; clone_size: once; cdr3_nt: TGTGCCAGCAGCCCCGGGTCCCGGACAGGGCTGAGGGAGCTGTTTTTT; cdr3_aa: CASSPGSRTGLRELFF
v_call: TRBV9; j_call: TRBJ2-7; d_call: .; clone_size: medium-sized; cdr3_nt: TGTGCCAGCAGCCCAGGGGTGGCCTACGAGCAGTACTTC; cdr3_aa: CASSPGVAYEQYF
v_call: TRBV5-1; j_call: TRBJ2-5; d_call: TRBD2; clone_size: .; cdr3_nt: TGCGCCAGCAGCTTGGGCGGGGGGGTGGTGGCCTACCAAGAGACCCAGTACTTC; cdr3_aa: CASSLGGGVVAYQETQYF
v_call: TRBV5-1; j_call: TRBJ2-4; d_call: .; clone_size: .; cdr3_nt: TGCGCCAGCAGCCCAGAGGGCCCAGGGGCCGCGACCAAAAACATTCAGTACTTC; cdr3_aa: CASSPEGPGAATKNIQYF
v_call: TRBV6-1; j_call: TRBJ2-1; d_call: TRBD2; clone_size: few; cdr3_nt: TGTGCCACCCCGGGACTATTAAATGAGCAGTTCTTC; cdr3_aa: CATPGLLNEQFF
v_call: TRBV27; j_call: TRBJ2-2; d_call: TRBD1; clone_size: .; cdr3_nt: TGTGCCAGCAGCCTAGGACAGGGTTGGGGCACCGGGGAGCTGTTTTTT; cdr3_aa: CASSLGQGWGTGELFF
v_call: TRBV6-5; j_call: TRBJ1-6; d_call: TRBD1; clone_size: few; cdr3_nt: TGTGCCAGCACCTCACAGGGGTCGATGGGTTCACCCCTCCACTTT; cdr3_aa: CASTSQGSMGSPLHF
v_call: TRBV11-2; j_call: TRBJ1-1; d_call: TRBD1; clone_size: .; cdr3_nt: TGTGCCAGCAGGGCCGACAGGGGGGGCACTGAAGCTTTCTTT; cdr3_aa: CASRADRGGTEAFF
v_call: TRBV15; j_call: TRBJ1-1; d_call: .; clone_size: .; cdr3_nt: TGTGCCACCAGCAAACCAACAGGGTGGTCTAACACTGAAGCTTTCTTT; cdr3_aa: CATSKPTGWSNTEAFF
v_call: TRBV7-9; j_call: TRBJ2-3; d_call: TRBD2; clone_size: few; cdr3_nt: TGTTCCAGCAGCTTATTTCCAGCGGGAAAGACAGATACGCAGTATTTT; cdr3_aa: CSSSLFPAGKTDTQYF
v_call: TRBV5-1; j_call: TRBJ2-7; d_call: TRBD2; clone_size: .; cdr3_nt: TGCGCCAGCAGCTTGAAGAGCGGGAGGCATCCCGAGCAGTACTTC; cdr3_aa: CASSLKSGRHPEQYF
v_call: TRBV7-8; j_call: TRBJ2-1; d_call: TRBD2; clone_size: .; cdr3_nt: TGTGCCAGCAGATCAGCGGGAGGGCACAATGAGCAGTTCTTC; cdr3_aa: CASRSAGGHNEQFF
v_call: TRBV6-5; j_call: TRBJ1-1; d_call: TRBD1; clone_size: .; cdr3_nt: TGTGCCAGCAGTCGAACGACAGGGGCCAGGTCTGAAGCTTTCTTT; cdr3_aa: CASSRTTGARSEAFF
v_call: TRBV19; j_call: TRBJ1-4; d_call: .; clone_size: .; cdr3_nt: TGTGCCAGTAGTATGAGCAGGGAAGGGGAAAAACTGTTTTTT; cdr3_aa: CASSMSREGEKLFF
v_call: TRBV7-2; j_call: TRBJ2-5; d_call: TRBD2; clone_size: .; cdr3_nt: TGTGCCAGCAGCTTTGGTTCGCGGGGGACCCAAGAGACCCAGTACTTC; cdr3_aa: CASSFGSRGTQETQYF
v_call: TRBV25-1; j_call: TRBJ2-1; d_call: TRBD2; clone_size: .; cdr3_nt: TGTGCCAGCAGCCCCCAGACTAGCGGGGAAATAGGTGAGCAGTTCTTC; cdr3_aa: CASSPQTSGEIGEQFF
v_call: TRBV11-3; j_call: TRBJ2-3; d_call: TRBD2; clone_size: .; cdr3_nt: TGTGCCAGCAGCTTAGACCCGACGGGGGGGAGCACAGATACGCAGTATTTT; cdr3_aa: CASSLDPTGGSTDTQYF
v_call: TRBV4-3; j_call: TRBJ1-5; d_call: .; clone_size: once; cdr3_nt: TGCGCCAGCAGCCAAGATGTCCCCCCGCAGGGCGGTCAGCCCCAGCATTTT; cdr3_aa: CASSQDVPPQGGQPQHF
v_call: TRBV27; j_call: TRBJ2-1; d_call: TRBD2; clone_size: .; cdr3_nt: TGTGCCAGCAGTTTATGGCCTAGCGGGGGAGGTGGTGAGCAGTTCTTC; cdr3_aa: CASSLWPSGGGGEQFF
v_call: TRBV4-1; j_call: TRBJ2-1; d_call: TRBD2; clone_size: few; cdr3_nt: TGCGCCAGCAGCTCCCCGAGCGGGAGGGTTTCGGGCTCCTACAATGAGCAGTTCTTC; cdr3_aa: CASSSPSGRVSGSYNEQFF
v_call: TRBV7-9; j_call: TRBJ2-1; d_call: .; clone_size: .; cdr3_nt: TGTGCCAGCAGCTCAGAGGAGCTCTACAATGAGCAGTTCTTC; cdr3_aa: CASSSEELYNEQFF
v_call: TRBV7-2; j_call: TRBJ2-4; d_call: .; clone_size: .; cdr3_nt: TGTGCCAGCAGCCGAAACACCCGGGTTATGGACATTCAGTACTTC; cdr3_aa: CASSRNTRVMDIQYF
v_call: TRBV19; j_call: TRBJ2-3; d_call: TRBD1; clone_size: .; cdr3_nt: TGTGCCAGTAGTCCAGGGACAGCCCTAAGCACAGATACGCAGTATTTT; cdr3_aa: CASSPGTALSTDTQYF
v_call: TRBV5-1; j_call: TRBJ2-7; d_call: TRBD1; clone_size: few; cdr3_nt: TGCGCCAGCAGCCTCCCCGGGACAGCCTCCTACGAGCAGTACTTC; cdr3_aa: CASSLPGTASYEQYF
v_call: TRBV13; j_call: TRBJ1-1; d_call: .; clone_size: .; cdr3_nt: TGTGCCAGCAGCTTAGGGGGTCAGGGCCACACTGAAGCTTTCTTT; cdr3_aa: CASSLGGQGHTEAFF
v_call: TRBV6-5; j_call: TRBJ1-1; d_call: .; clone_size: once; cdr3_nt: TGTGCCAGCAGTAACACAGGTGAAGCTTTCTTT; cdr3_aa: CASSNTGEAFF
v_call: TRBV10-3; j_call: TRBJ2-1; d_call: TRBD2; clone_size: .; cdr3_nt: TGTGCCATCAGTGCCCTCGGGGGCCTAGCGGGAGAGGCGGACAATGAGCAGTTCTTC; cdr3_aa: CAISALGGLAGEADNEQFF
v_call: TRBV15; j_call: TRBJ2-7; d_call: .; clone_size: .; cdr3_nt: TGTGCCACCAGCAGAGCTGGACTTTCCTACGAGCAGTACTTC; cdr3_aa: CATSRAGLSYEQYF